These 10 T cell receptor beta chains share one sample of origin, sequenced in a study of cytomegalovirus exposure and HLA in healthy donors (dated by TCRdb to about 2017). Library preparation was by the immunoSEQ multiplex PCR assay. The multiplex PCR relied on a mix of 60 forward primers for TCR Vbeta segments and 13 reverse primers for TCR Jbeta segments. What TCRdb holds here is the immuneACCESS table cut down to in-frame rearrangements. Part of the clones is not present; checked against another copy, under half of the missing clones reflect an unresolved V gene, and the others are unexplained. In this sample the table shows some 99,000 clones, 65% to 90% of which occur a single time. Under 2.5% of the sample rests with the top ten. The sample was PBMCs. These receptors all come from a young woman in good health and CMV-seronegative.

Here the CDR3 reads CASSLELAGVVDTQYF. CDR3 sequence (DNA): TGCGCCAGCAGCTTGGAGTTAGCGGGAGTGGTTGATACGCAGTATTTT. J is TRBJ2-3 and V is TRBV5-1; 9 bases map to TRBD2. V dropped 0 bases and J dropped 6; count of bases not matched to a gene: 8. The CDR3 consists of 16 residues. Looked up from germline, CDR1 is SGHRS and CDR2 is YFSETQ.

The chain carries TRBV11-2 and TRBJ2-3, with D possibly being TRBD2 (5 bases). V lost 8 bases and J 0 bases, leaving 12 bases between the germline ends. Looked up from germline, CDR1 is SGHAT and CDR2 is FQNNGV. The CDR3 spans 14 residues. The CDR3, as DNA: TGTGCCAGCTCCAGCGGAGTCAGCACAGATACGCAGTATTTT. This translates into CASSSGVSTDTQYF.

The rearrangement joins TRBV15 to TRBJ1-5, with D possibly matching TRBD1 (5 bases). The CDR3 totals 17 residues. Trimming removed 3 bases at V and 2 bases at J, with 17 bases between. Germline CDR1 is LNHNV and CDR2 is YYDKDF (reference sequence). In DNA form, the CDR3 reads TGTGCCACCAGCAGGGGTCTACAGGCGGACGGCAATCAGCCCCAGCATTTT. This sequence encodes CATSRGLQADGNQPQHF.

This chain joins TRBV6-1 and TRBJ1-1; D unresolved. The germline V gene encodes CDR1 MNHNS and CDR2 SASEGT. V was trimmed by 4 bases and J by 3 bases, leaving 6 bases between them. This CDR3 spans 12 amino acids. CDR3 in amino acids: CASSVRDTEAFF. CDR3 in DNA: TGTGCCAGCAGTGTAAGAGACACTGAAGCTTTCTTT.

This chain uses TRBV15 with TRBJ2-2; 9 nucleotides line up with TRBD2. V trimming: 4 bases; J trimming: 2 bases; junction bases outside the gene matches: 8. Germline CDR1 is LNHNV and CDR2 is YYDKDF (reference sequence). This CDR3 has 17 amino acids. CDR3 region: CATSIKDGTSNTGELFF. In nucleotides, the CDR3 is TGTGCCACCAGCATAAAGGACGGGACTAGCAACACCGGGGAGCTGTTTTTT.

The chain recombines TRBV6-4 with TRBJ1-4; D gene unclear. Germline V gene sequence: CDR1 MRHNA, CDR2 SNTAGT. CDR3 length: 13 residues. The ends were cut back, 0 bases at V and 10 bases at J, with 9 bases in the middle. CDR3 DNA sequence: TGTGCCAGCAGTGACTCGAGTCGTGGAAAACTGTTTTTT. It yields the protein CASSDSSRGKLFF.

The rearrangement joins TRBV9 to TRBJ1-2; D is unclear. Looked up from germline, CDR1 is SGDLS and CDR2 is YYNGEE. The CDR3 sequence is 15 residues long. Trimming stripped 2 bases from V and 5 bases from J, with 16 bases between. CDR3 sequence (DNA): TGTGCCAGCAGCGTCGACCCTCAGGCGCAGTATGGCTACACCTTC. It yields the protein CASSVDPQAQYGYTF.

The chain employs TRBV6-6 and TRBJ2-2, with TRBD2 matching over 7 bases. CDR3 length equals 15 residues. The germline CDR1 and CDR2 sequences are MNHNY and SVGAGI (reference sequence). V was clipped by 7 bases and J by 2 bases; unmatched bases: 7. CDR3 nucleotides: TGTGCCAGCAAACTAGCGCCTGTAAACACCGGGGAGCTGTTTTTT. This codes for CASKLAPVNTGELFF.

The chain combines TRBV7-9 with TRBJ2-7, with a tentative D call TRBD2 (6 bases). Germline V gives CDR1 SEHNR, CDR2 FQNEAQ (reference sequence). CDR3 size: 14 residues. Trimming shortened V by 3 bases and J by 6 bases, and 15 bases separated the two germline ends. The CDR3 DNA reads TGTGCCAGCAGCTTGCTCATAACTAGCCGCGAGCAGTACTTC. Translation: CASSLLITSREQYF. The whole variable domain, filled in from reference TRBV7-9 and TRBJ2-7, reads DTGVSQNPRHKITKRGQNVTFRCDPISEHNRLYWYRQTLGQGPEFLTYFQNEAQLEKSRLLSDRFSAERPKGSFSTLEIQRTEQGDSAMYLCASSLLITSREQYFGPGTRLTVT.

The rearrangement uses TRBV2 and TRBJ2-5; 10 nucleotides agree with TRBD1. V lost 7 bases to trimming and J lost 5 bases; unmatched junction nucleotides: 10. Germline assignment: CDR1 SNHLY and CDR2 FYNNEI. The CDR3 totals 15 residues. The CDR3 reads CASTDGTGVRETQYF. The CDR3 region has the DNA TGTGCCAGCACGGACGGGACAGGGGTTCGGGAGACCCAGTACTTC.